The 30 T cell receptor beta chains below all came from one sample that was sequenced in a study of T cells in Graves' hyperthyroidism and ophthalmopathy. Amplification of TCR beta CDR3 regions used RNA as the template. An initial round of RT-PCR targeting the TCR CDR3 relied on the HTBI primer set. TCRdb called the multiplex PCR reads again in MiXCR, with one record for every CDR3 protein. Among some 250,000 distinct CDR3 sequences listed, approximately 14% were seen once. The sequenced sample was blood. The receptors derive from a woman in her thirties or forties with Graves' hyperthyroidism that later progressed to Graves' ophthalmopathy.

This clonotype was seen ten or more times. This chain uses TRBV20-1 with TRBJ2-1; TRBD2 agrees at 9 bases. The ends lost 2 bases at V and 0 bases at J; junction bases unmatched: 11. CDR3 length: 18 amino acids. Germline CDR1 reads DFQATT; CDR2 reads SNEGSKA (reference sequence). The CDR3 is CSARTLASGISSYNEQFF. The CDR3 region has the DNA TGCAGTGCTAGAACCCTGGCTAGCGGGATTAGCTCCTACAATGAGCAGTTCTTC.

Ten or more counts support this clonotype. J is TRBJ2-7 and V is TRBV6-1, with D perhaps TRBD1 or TRBD2 (5 bases each). This CDR3 comprises 16 residues. Germline CDR1 reads MNHNS; CDR2 reads SASEGT. V was shortened by 5 bases and J by 3 bases, with 20 bases between the two germline ends. In DNA form, the CDR3 reads TGTGCCAGCAGTCTTCAGGGACCGGGCCAGTACTACGAGCAGTACTTC. This encodes CASSLQGPGQYYEQYF.

This clonotype was seen repeatedly, ten times or more. The chain uses TRBV28 and TRBJ2-7; 7 nucleotides match TRBD2. Germline loops: CDR1 MDHEN, CDR2 SYDVKM. V gave up 1 base and J gave up 1 base; unmatched junction bases: 4. This CDR3 has 15 amino acids. The CDR3 spells CASSLSASGSYEQYF. The CDR3 coding sequence is TGTGCCAGCAGTTTATCGGCTAGCGGTTCCTACGAGCAGTACTTC.

This clonotype showed up many times. The rearrangement links TRBV7-8 to TRBJ2-5, with D possibly being TRBD1 or TRBD2 (5 bases each). The CDR3 is 15 amino acids. Germline values: CDR1 SGHVS, CDR2 FQNEAQ. V was clipped by 2 bases and J by 4 bases, with 14 bases between them. DNA of the CDR3: TGTGCCAGCAGCTTATATGGTCGGGACCGAGAGACCCAGTACTTC. It translates to CASSLYGRDRETQYF.

At least ten counts were recorded for this clonotype. The chain is built from TRBV19 and TRBJ2-2; possibly TRBD1 for D (5 bases). The CDR3 loop spans 17 amino acids. Trimming left V 6 bases short and J 1 base short, with 18 bases between. Germline V gives CDR1 LNHDA, CDR2 SQIVND (reference sequence). CDR3: CASSAGYWSLNTGELFF. In DNA form, the CDR3 reads TGTGCCAGTAGCGCAGGGTATTGGAGTCTGAACACCGGGGAGCTGTTTTTT.

This clonotype was recorded many times. The chain joins TRBV4-1 to TRBJ2-7, with unresolved D. The CDR3 has 9 residues. The V gene's germline CDR1 is MGHRA and CDR2 YSYEKL. The V gene lost 8 bases and the J gene lost 3 bases, with 2 bases spanning the gap. This CDR3 is CASGYEQYF. CDR3 DNA: TGCGCCAGCGGCTACGAGCAGTACTTC.

V usage is TRBV30 and J usage is TRBJ1-5, with D unclear. The CDR3 has 14 amino acids. Trimming removed 3 bases at V and 0 bases at J, with 9 bases between. Looked up from germline, CDR1 is GTSNPN and CDR2 is SVGIG (reference sequence). The CDR3 sequence: CAWRADLSNQPQHF. As DNA, the CDR3 is TGTGCCTGGAGGGCCGACCTTAGCAATCAGCCCCAGCATTTT.

This clonotype was found many times. The rearrangement links TRBV3-1 to TRBJ2-1, with 7 nucleotides matching TRBD2. CDR1 and CDR2 (germline): LGHDT, YNNKEL (reference sequence). The J segment lost 8 bases and the V segment lost 4 bases, leaving 14 bases of the junction unmatched. The CDR3 runs 16 residues. The CDR3 coding sequence is TGTGCCAGCAGCCCGCACGAGGGAGGGAATCTAGATGAGCAGTTCTTC. It yields the protein CASSPHEGGNLDEQFF.

The chain has TRBV18 and TRBJ1-2; D call uncertain. The CDR3 is 13 amino acids. Germline CDR1 KGHSH, CDR2 LQKENI. V lost 0 bases and J lost 7, with 9 bases in between. The CDR3 region has the DNA TGTGCCAGCTCACCACCGGTTCGAACTGGCTACACCTTC. Encoded protein: CASSPPVRTGYTF.

In this sample, this clonotype turned up many times. The CDR3 reads CASSLGRRRAISSYEQYF. As DNA, the CDR3 is TGTGCCAGCAGCTTAGGACGGCGGCGGGCGATTAGCTCCTACGAGCAGTACTTC. The genes are TRBV13 and TRBJ2-7; weak D call: TRBD2 (5 bases). The germline V gene encodes CDR1 PRHDT and CDR2 FYEKMQ (reference sequence). The CDR3 contains 18 residues. Trimming took off 0 bases at V and 0 bases at J, with 18 bases between the two ends.

This clonotype has a count of ten or more. The chain couples TRBV7-9 to TRBJ2-2; D perhaps matches TRBD1 (5 bases). The germline gives CDR1 SEHNR, CDR2 FQNEAQ (reference sequence). The CDR3 is 14 residues long. V was clipped by 5 bases and J by 7 bases, with 14 bases between them. The CDR3: CASSVQGIGGELFF. The CDR3 region has the DNA TGTGCCAGCAGCGTGCAGGGTATCGGCGGGGAGCTGTTTTTT.

This clonotype has at least ten counts. The genes are TRBV6-1 and TRBJ1-1; weak D call: TRBD1 (5 bases). Trimming took off 10 bases at V and 0 bases at J, with 12 bases between the two ends. The germline gives CDR1 MNHNS, CDR2 SASEGT. The CDR3 spans 13 residues. The CDR3 spells CATGTPMNTEAFF. Here the CDR3 DNA reads TGTGCCACCGGGACTCCCATGAACACTGAAGCTTTCTTT.

This clonotype was observed at least ten times. The chain joins TRBV28 to TRBJ2-4; D possibly uses TRBD1 or TRBD2 (7 bases each). This CDR3 comprises 17 residues. In germline, CDR1 is MDHEN, CDR2 SYDVKM. Trimming removed 7 bases at V and 5 bases at J, with 24 bases between. CDR3 nucleotide sequence: TGTGCCAGCACGAGCGACCACAGGGGAGGGTTTGAAAACATTCAGTACTTC. It specifies CASTSDHRGGFENIQYF.

At least ten counts were recorded for this clonotype. The chain uses TRBV2 and TRBJ2-6; D not resolved. The CDR3 spans 15 residues. Trimming pared 4 bases from V and 0 bases from J, leaving 7 bases between. Germline CDR1 is SNHLY and CDR2 is FYNNEI. In nucleotides, the CDR3 is TGTGCCAGCAGTGTTGGCTTCTCTGGGGCCAACGTCCTGACTTTC. Its protein is CASSVGFSGANVLTF.

This clonotype was detected many times. This chain connects TRBV2 to TRBJ2-5; no reliable D call. The CDR3 is made up of 14 amino acids. Germline V CDR1 and CDR2: SNHLY, FYNNEI. The V end was cut by 8 bases, the J end by 2 bases, with 15 bases between. The DNA of the CDR3 is TGTGCCAGCCAAGGGCGTTGGGGACAAGAGACCCAGTACTTC. This codes for CASQGRWGQETQYF.

This clonotype was observed many times. J is TRBJ2-7 and V is TRBV27; tentative D call: TRBD1 (6 bases). V lost 0 bases, J lost 5 bases, and 17 bases lay in between. CDR3 length: 16 amino acids. In germline, CDR1 is MNHEY, CDR2 SMNVEV (reference sequence). The DNA of the CDR3 is TGTGCCAGCAGTTTATCGTGGCAGGGACATATCCACGAGCAGTACTTC. It is translated as CASSLSWQGHIHEQYF.

This clonotype has ten or more counts. This rearrangement joins TRBV6-1 to TRBJ2-7; 10 bases are shared with TRBD1. Losses at the gene ends were 6 bases for V and 5 bases for J; bases not matched to a gene: 7. There are 14 residues in the CDR3. Germline-derived CDR1 and CDR2 are MNHNS and SASEGT. The CDR3 bases are TGTGCCAGCAGGCCGGGACAGGGGATTCACGAGCAGTACTTC. Translated: CASRPGQGIHEQYF.

This clonotype was picked up many times. The J gene is TRBJ1-3, the V gene TRBV2; no clear D gene. The CDR3 covers 17 residues. CDR1 and CDR2 (germline): SNHLY, FYNNEI. V lost 4 bases to trimming and J lost 4 bases, with 20 bases between them. The CDR3 DNA reads TGTGCCAGCAGTGCACTCCTTTCCACAGCCGGCGGAAACACCATATATTTT. It codes for CASSALLSTAGGNTIYF.

On this clonotype: This may stem from a read error, because a much larger clone lies one nucleotide away. The chain employs TRBV27 and TRBJ2-7, with a weak D call TRBD1 (6 bases). Germline CDR1 MNHEY, CDR2 SMNVEV (reference sequence). V was cut by 6 bases and J by 2 bases, with 20 bases left in between. The CDR3 runs 16 residues. The CDR3 region has the DNA TGTGCCAGCAGGCCGACCGGGACATACCTGACCTACGAGCAGTACTTC. Translating gives CASRPTGTYLTYEQYF.

The chain has TRBV5-1 and TRBJ2-2; 8 bases match TRBD2. The CDR3 is made up of 14 amino acids. Germline values: CDR1 SGHRS, CDR2 YFSETQ. V lost 4 bases, J lost 3 bases, and 2 bases stayed unmatched. The CDR3 is CASSALADTGELFF. The CDR3 coding sequence is TGCGCCAGCAGCGCACTAGCGGACACCGGGGAGCTGTTTTTT. The full variable domain, rest sourced from reference TRBV5-1 and TRBJ2-2, is KAGVTQTPRYLIKTRGQQVTLSCSPISGHRSVSWYQQTPGQGLQFLFEYFSETQRNKGNFPGRFSGRQFSNSRSEMNVSTLELGDSALYLCASSALADTGELFFGEGSRLTVL.

The chain employs TRBV25-1 and TRBJ2-7; 8 nucleotides match TRBD1. V gave up 2 bases and J gave up 3 bases; unmatched junction bases: 3. The CDR3 runs 14 residues. The germline gives CDR1 MGHDK, CDR2 SYGVNS. The CDR3, as DNA: TGTGCCAGCAGTGAACAGGGGGCCCGCTACGAGCAGTACTTC. This codes for CASSEQGARYEQYF.

This clonotype came up many times. V is TRBV27 and J is TRBJ2-6; 7 nucleotides align to TRBD1. The CDR3 runs 18 residues. The V gene's germline CDR1 is MNHEY and CDR2 SMNVEV (reference sequence). The trim removed 5 bases at V and 3 bases at J, leaving 13 bases unmatched. The CDR3, as DNA: TGTGCCAGCAGTGGGAACACAGGGGCGCCTGTTGGGGCCAACGTCCTGACTTTC. Its translation is CASSGNTGAPVGANVLTF.

This clonotype was seen at least ten times. The chain has TRBV13 and TRBJ1-4; 8 nucleotides match TRBD1. V shed 4 bases and J 8 bases; nucleotides not matched to a gene: 9. CDR1 is PRHDT and CDR2 is FYEKMQ in the germline V gene (reference sequence). This CDR3 contains 15 residues. CDR3 DNA sequence: TGTGCCAGCAGCTCAAGGACAGGGTTAGAGGAAAAACTGTTTTTT. Its translation is CASSSRTGLEEKLFF.

This clonotype has ten or more counts. The rearrangement uses TRBV5-1 and TRBJ2-7, with D possibly being TRBD2 (6 bases). This CDR3 has 15 amino acids. Germline V gene lookup returns CDR1 SGHRS and CDR2 YFSETQ. Trimming cost V 2 bases and J 4 bases, with 16 bases left between them. The CDR3 DNA is TGCGCCAGCAGCTTCCTAGCGTCCACAGAGTACGAGCAGTACTTC. Its protein is CASSFLASTEYEQYF.

This clonotype was observed many times. J is TRBJ2-3 and V is TRBV11-1; the match to TRBD2 covers 11 bases. J gave up 2 bases and V 4 bases, and 5 bases lay outside the gene matches. CDR1 SGHAT and CDR2 FQDESV come from the germline V gene (reference sequence). This CDR3 has 16 amino acids. CDR3 region: CASSSGLAASTDTQYF. CDR3 bases: TGTGCCAGCAGCTCGGGACTAGCGGCCTCCACAGATACGCAGTATTTT.

This clonotype was seen at least ten times. The chain combines TRBV28 with TRBJ2-3, with D tentatively TRBD1 (6 bases). The CDR3 consists of 15 residues. Germline V CDR1 and CDR2: MDHEN, SYDVKM. Trimming removed 1 base at V and 1 base at J, with 9 bases between. Here the CDR3 reads CASSLLAGGTDTQYF. The CDR3 DNA follows: TGTGCCAGCAGTTTATTAGCAGGGGGCACAGATACGCAGTATTTT.

Ten or more counts support this clonotype. This rearrangement joins TRBV6-5 to TRBJ1-1, with a weak D call TRBD1 (5 bases). CDR3 length: 14 residues. Between the trimmed V and J ends, which lost 0 bases and 11 bases, there was a span of 16 bases. Germline lookup yields CDR1 MNHEY and CDR2 SVGAGI. CDR3 region: CASSYSKGRDRAFF. CDR3 nucleotide sequence: TGTGCCAGCAGTTACTCGAAAGGCAGGGATAGGGCTTTCTTT.

The chain couples TRBV4-1 to TRBJ2-1; unclear D gene. This CDR3 is built from 16 residues. V dropped 0 bases and J dropped 4 bases, with 13 bases sitting between them. The germline V gene has CDR1 MGHRA and CDR2 YSYEKL. This CDR3 is CASSQEYRVAYNEQFF. CDR3 DNA: TGCGCCAGCAGCCAAGAATACAGAGTCGCTTACAATGAGCAGTTCTTC.

This clonotype was detected many times. V usage is TRBV6-5 and J usage is TRBJ2-2; TRBD2 matches 10 bases. In germline, CDR1 is MNHEY, CDR2 SVGAGI. The ends lost 0 bases at V and 6 bases at J; junction bases unmatched: 4. The CDR3 totals 16 residues. This CDR3 reads CASSYSKLAGAGELFF. The CDR3 coding sequence is TGTGCCAGCAGTTACTCGAAGCTAGCGGGAGCCGGGGAGCTGTTTTTT.

The chain recombines TRBV6-2 or TRBV6-3 with TRBJ2-1, with D uncertain. The CDR3 length is 14 residues. Trimming took off 5 bases at V and 2 bases at J, with 10 bases between the two ends. Germline loops: CDR1 MNHEY, CDR2 SVGEGT. In DNA, the CDR3 is TGTGCCAGCAGTCACACGGGCCCCTACAATGAGCAGTTCTTC. It encodes CASSHTGPYNEQFF.